Below, one T cell receptor beta chain is given with its context. These data originate in a study of blood T cell repertoires in COVID-19. For the study at large: Acute and convalescent COVID-19 samples came from the United States, Italy and Spain.

TCRdb's table, derived via immunoSEQ multiplex PCR, lists solely in-frame clones and lacks some. The table includes approximately 63,000 clones, about 90% detected once. CDR3 length: 15 residues. Germline assignment: CDR1 LGHDT and CDR2 YNNKEL (reference sequence). J lost 6 bases, V lost 6 bases, and 6 bases had no gene match. The sample was peripheral blood. This sequence originates from a man of 80 years or more in a cohort sampled during active COVID-19. V usage is TRBV3-1 (or the pseudogene TRBV3-2) and J usage is TRBJ1-6; 9 nucleotides line up with TRBD1. The CDR3 loop reads CASSYPGQGNSPLHF. CDR3 sequence (DNA): TGTGCCAGCAGTTATCCGGGACAGGGTAATTCACCCCTCCACTTT.